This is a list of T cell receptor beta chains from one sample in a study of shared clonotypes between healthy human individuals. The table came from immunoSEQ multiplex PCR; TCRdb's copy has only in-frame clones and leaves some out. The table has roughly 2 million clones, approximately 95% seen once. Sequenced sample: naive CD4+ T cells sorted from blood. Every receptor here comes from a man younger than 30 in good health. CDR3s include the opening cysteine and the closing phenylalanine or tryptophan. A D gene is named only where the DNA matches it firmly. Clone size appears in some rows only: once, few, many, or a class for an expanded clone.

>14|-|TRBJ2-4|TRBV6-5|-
TGTGCCAGCAGTAGCGGGCCAGTACCCTTCATTCAGTACTTC
CASSSGPVPFIQYF
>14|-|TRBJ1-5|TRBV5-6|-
TGTGCCAGCAGCCGCAGGGGTGGCAATCAGCCCCAGCATTTT
CASSRRGGNQPQHF
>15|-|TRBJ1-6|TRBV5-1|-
TGCGCCAGCAGCTCACGGGCAGCAAATAATTCACCCCTCCACTTT
CASSSRAANNSPLHF
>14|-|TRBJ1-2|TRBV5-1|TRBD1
TGCGCCAGCAGCTTAGGGACAGCTAACTATGGCTACACCTTC
CASSLGTANYGYTF
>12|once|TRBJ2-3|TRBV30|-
TGTGCCTGGAGTAGGGGCACAGATACGCAGTATTTT
CAWSRGTDTQYF
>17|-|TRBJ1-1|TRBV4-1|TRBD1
TGCGCCAGCAGCCAAGATCCGACAGGGGGATTAAGCACTGAAGCTTTCTTT
CASSQDPTGGLSTEAFF
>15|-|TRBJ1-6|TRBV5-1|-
TGCGCCAGCAGCTTCGCAGGGGAGGAGAATTCACCCCTCCACTTT
CASSFAGEENSPLHF
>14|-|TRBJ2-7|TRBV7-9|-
TGTGCCAGCAGGGCAGAGGCGATTGGCTACGAGCAGTACTTC
CASRAEAIGYEQYF
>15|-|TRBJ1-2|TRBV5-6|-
TGTGCCAGCAGCTTGACGCGCGCGACTAACTATGGCTACACCTTC
CASSLTRATNYGYTF
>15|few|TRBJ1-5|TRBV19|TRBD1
TGTGCCAGTAGTATTACAGGGGGGGGCAATCAGCCCCAGCATTTT
CASSITGGGNQPQHF
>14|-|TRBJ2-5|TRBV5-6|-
TGTGCCAGCAGCTTGGGACTAGTGCAAGAGACCCAGTACTTC
CASSLGLVQETQYF
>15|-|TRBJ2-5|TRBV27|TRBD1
TGTGCCAGCAGTTTAGGACAGGGGACAAGAGGGACCCAGTACTTC
CASSLGQGTRGTQYF
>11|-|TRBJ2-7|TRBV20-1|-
TGCAGTGCTAGAAGCACGTACGAGCAGTACTTC
CSARSTYEQYF
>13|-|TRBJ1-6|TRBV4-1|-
TGCGCCAGCAGCCGGGAAGGGAATTCACCCCTCCACTTT
CASSREGNSPLHF
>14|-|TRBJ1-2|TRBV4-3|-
TGCGCCAGCAGCCAAGATTTGCAGGTCTATGGCTACACCTTC
CASSQDLQVYGYTF
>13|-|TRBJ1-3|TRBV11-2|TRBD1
TGTGCCAGCAGAGCGGACAGGGGAAACACCATATATTTT
CASRADRGNTIYF
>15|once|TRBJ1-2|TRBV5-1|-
TGCGCCAGCAGCTTGGGGACAGCATCTAACTATGGCTACACCTTC
CASSLGTASNYGYTF
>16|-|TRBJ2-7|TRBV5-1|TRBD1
TGCGCCAGCAGCGTTACTTCGGGACAGGGGTTCGACGAGCAGTACTTC
CASSVTSGQGFDEQYF
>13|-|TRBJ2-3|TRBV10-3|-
TGTGCCATCAGCTCGGTTGGCACAGATACGCAGTATTTT
CAISSVGTDTQYF
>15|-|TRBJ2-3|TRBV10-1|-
TGCGCCAGCAGTGAGAGACTACCTAGCACAGATACGCAGTATTTT
CASSERLPSTDTQYF
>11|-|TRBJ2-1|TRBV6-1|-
TGTGCCAGCAGTGAATATGGTGAGCAGTTCTTC
CASSEYGEQFF
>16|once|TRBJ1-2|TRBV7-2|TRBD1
TGTGCCAGCAGCTTAGAAGCCGGGGACCAGGGGGGTGGCTACACCTTC
CASSLEAGDQGGGYTF
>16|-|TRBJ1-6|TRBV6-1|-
TGTGCCAGCAGTGAAGCTAGACAGGAGCCTAATTCACCCCTCCACTTT
CASSEARQEPNSPLHF
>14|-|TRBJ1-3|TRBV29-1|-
TGCAGCGTTGAGGCTCAGGGGAAAGGAAACACCATATATTTT
CSVEAQGKGNTIYF
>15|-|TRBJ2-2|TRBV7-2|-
TGTGCCAGCAGCTCCGACCCTACGAACACCGGGGAGCTGTTTTTT
CASSSDPTNTGELFF
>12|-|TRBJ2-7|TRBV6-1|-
TGTGCCAGCAGCGGGGACCTATGGGGGCAGTACTTC
CASSGDLWGQYF
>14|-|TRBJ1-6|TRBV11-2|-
TGTGCCAGCAGCTTAAACTACTATAATTCACCCCTCCACTTT
CASSLNYYNSPLHF
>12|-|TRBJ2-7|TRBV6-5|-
TGTGCCAGCGCCCGAGGGTTGGGCGAGCAGTACTTC
CASARGLGEQYF
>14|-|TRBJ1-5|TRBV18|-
TGTGCCAGCTCGCCAACGGGGACTGGAGGGCCCCAGCATTTT
CASSPTGTGGPQHF
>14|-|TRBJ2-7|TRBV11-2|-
TGTGCCAGCACCCCAGGTGGAGCCTCCTACGAGCAGTACTTC
CASTPGGASYEQYF
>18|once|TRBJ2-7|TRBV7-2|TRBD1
TGTGCCAGCAGCTTAGTAGTGGGTCGACAGGGGAGCTCCTACGAGCAGTACTTC
CASSLVVGRQGSSYEQYF
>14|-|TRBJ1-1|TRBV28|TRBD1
TGTGCCAGCAGCCCAACAGGGGGGAACACTGAAGCTTTCTTT
CASSPTGGNTEAFF
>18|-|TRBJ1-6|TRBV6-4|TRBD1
TGTGCCAGCAGCGACAAAGTACAGGGGGCATCCTATAATTCACCCCTCCACTTT
CASSDKVQGASYNSPLHF
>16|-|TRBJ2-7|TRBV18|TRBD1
TGTGCCAGCTCAAACCCGGGACAGGGGAGCTCCTACGAGCAGTACTTC
CASSNPGQGSSYEQYF
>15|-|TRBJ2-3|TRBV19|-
TGTGCCAGTAGTATAAGCGGGCCGAACACAGATACGCAGTATTTT
CASSISGPNTDTQYF
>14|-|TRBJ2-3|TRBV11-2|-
TGTGCCAGCAGCCCGACGGACAACACAGATACGCAGTATTTT
CASSPTDNTDTQYF
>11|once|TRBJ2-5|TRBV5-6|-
TGTGCCAGCAGCTCGCGGGAGACCCAGTACTTC
CASSSRETQYF
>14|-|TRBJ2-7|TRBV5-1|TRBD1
TGCGCCAGCAGCTTGGGTGGACAGGGTGAAGGGCAGTACTTC
CASSLGGQGEGQYF
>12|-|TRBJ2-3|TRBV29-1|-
TGCAGCGCCAAACTCCTCACAGATACGCAGTATTTT
CSAKLLTDTQYF